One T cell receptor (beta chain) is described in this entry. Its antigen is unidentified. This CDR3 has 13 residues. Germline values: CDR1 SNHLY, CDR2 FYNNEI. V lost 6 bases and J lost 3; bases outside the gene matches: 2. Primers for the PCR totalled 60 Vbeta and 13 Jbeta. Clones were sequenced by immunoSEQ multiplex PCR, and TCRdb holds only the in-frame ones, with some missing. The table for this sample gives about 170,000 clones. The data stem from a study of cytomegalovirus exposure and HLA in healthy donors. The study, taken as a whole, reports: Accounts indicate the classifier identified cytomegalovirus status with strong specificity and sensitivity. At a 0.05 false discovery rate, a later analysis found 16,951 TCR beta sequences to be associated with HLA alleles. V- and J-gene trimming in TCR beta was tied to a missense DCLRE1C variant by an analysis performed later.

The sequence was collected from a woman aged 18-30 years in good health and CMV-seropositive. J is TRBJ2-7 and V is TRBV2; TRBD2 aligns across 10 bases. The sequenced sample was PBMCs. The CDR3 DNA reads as TGTGCCAGCAGCACTAGCGGGAACTACGAGCAGTACTTC. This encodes CASSTSGNYEQYF.